The source of this T cell receptor (beta chain) is a study of blood T cells in healthy people across ages. The second PCR ran roughly 6 to 11 cycles with a sample-barcoded 5' primer and J-beta primers. One entry per CDR3 protein, called by TCRdb with MiXCR from the 5' RACE reads. The table records 1.6 million or so distinct CDR3 sequences, 30% to 40% of them present only once. Germline V gene data show CDR1 as DFQATT and CDR2 as SNEGSKA (reference sequence). J lost 2 bases, V lost 6 bases, and 9 bases had no gene match. The CDR3 is made up of 14 amino acids. Donors were systemically healthy Caucasian individuals from Russia aged 6 to 90 years. Whenever a sample was processed, at least 6 million PBMCs were isolated. This clonotype has just a few counts. Its antigen is unknown. Study conclusions and caveats: Estimates of diversity drawn from one million T cells were considered underestimates. Shifts in expanded clonotypes may have been confounded by donor CMV status, which was unknown.

V and J are TRBV20-1 and TRBJ2-7; TRBD2 matches 8 bases. The sequencing sample was made of blood. The clonotype originates from a woman aged 25-40 years in good health. CDR3 sequence reads: CSAPVSGITYEQYF. The CDR3 DNA follows: TGCAGTGCGCCTGTTAGCGGGATAACCTACGAGCAGTACTTC.